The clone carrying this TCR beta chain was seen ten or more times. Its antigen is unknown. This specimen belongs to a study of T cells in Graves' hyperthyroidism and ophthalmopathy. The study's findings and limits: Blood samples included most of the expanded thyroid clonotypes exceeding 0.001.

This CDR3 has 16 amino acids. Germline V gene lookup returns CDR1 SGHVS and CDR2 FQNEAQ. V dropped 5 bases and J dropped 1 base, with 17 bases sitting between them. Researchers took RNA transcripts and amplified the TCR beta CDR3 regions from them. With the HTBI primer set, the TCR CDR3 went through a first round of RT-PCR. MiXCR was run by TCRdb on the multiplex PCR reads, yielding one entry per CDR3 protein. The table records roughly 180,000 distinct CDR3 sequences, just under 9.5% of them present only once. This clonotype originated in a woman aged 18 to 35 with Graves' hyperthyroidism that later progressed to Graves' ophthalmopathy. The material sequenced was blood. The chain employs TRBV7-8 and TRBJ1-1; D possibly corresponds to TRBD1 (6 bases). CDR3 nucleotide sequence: TGTGCCAGCAGCCCCCGGATCGGACAGAGGAACACTGAAGCTTTCTTT. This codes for CASSPRIGQRNTEAFF.